The sequence of this T cell receptor (beta chain) was determined in a study of T cell responses to AZD1222 COVID-19 vaccine. General observations from the study: Possibly, clonal diversity was underestimated; donors were largely white British and included more females. In all cases, repertoires were sampled only after the peak T cell response.

Concerning this clone: Antigen: not known.

Germline CDR1 is SGHDN and CDR2 is FVKESK. The CDR3 runs to 13 residues. Between the trimmed V and J ends, which lost 3 bases and 4 bases, there was a span of 7 bases. Repertoires were generated with immunoSEQ multiplex PCR, while TCRdb's copy carries only in-frame clones and drops some. The sample has 89,000 or so clones, less than 95% seen once. V gene TRBV14 combines with J gene TRBJ2-1; D not certain. The input for sequencing was peripheral blood, taken 28 days after the second AZD1222 dose. This receptor was obtained from an adult who received the AZD1222 COVID-19 vaccine. The CDR3 DNA sequence: TGTGCCAGCAGCCATAGACTTTACAATGAGCAGTTCTTC. Its protein product is CASSHRLYNEQFF.